Following are 4 T cell receptor beta chains from one sample sequenced in a study of response to subunit inactivated influenza vaccine. TCRdb recomputed calls from the RT-PCR reads with MiXCR, one row per CDR3 protein. The table includes about half a million distinct CDR3 sequences, 7.6% detected once. The source was PBMCs from blood, collected roughly 24 months after vaccination. The receptor set was obtained from a man aged 50 to 69 who received an inactivated influenza vaccine.

The J gene is TRBJ2-1, the V gene TRBV7-6; TRBD2 aligns across 11 bases. Germline V CDR1 and CDR2: SGHVS, FNYEAQ. J lost 4 bases, V lost 5 bases, and 10 bases had no gene match. This CDR3 comprises 17 residues. CDR3 in amino acids: CASSLLTSGASYNEQFF. The CDR3 DNA reads as TGTGCCAGCAGCCTATTGACTAGCGGGGCCTCGTACAATGAGCAGTTCTTC.

This clonotype was observed a handful of times. The chain carries TRBV4-3 and TRBJ2-1; a possible D gene is TRBD2 (6 bases). This CDR3 region has 16 residues. Trimming cost V 3 bases and J 0 bases, with 12 bases left between them. CDR1 LGHNA and CDR2 YSLEER come from the germline V gene. CDR3 region: CASSQGLLSSYNEQFF. CDR3 DNA: TGCGCCAGCAGCCAGGGACTCTTAAGCTCCTACAATGAGCAGTTCTTC.

V and J are TRBV9 and TRBJ2-1; D gene unclear. Trimming removed 0 bases from V and 4 bases from J, with 8 bases in between. There are 14 residues in the CDR3. Germline V gives CDR1 SGDLS, CDR2 YYNGEE. The CDR3 sequence is CASSVDKPYNEQFF. CDR3 nucleotide sequence: TGTGCCAGCAGCGTAGACAAACCGTACAATGAGCAGTTCTTC.

In this sample, this clonotype turned up a few times. This chain links TRBV20-1 with TRBJ2-2, with D uncertain. The CDR3 length is 15 residues. Germline values: CDR1 DFQATT, CDR2 SNEGSKA (reference sequence). The V end lost 6 bases, the J end lost 1 base, and 15 bases lay between the germline ends. CDR3 bases: TGCAGTGCCTCAAGACGGACCATGAACACCGGGGAGCTGTTTTTT. It specifies CSASRRTMNTGELFF.